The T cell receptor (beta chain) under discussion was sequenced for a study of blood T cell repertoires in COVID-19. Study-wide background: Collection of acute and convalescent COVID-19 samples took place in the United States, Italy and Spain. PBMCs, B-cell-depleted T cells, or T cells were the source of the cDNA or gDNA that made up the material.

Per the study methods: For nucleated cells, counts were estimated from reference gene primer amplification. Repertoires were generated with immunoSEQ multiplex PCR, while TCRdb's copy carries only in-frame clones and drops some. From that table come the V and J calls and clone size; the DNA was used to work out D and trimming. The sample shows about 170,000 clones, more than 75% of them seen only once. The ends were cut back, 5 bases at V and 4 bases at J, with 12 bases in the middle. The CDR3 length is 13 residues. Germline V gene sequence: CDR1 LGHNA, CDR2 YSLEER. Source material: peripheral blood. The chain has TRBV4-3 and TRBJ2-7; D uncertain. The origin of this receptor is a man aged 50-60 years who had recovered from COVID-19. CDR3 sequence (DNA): TGCGCCAGCAGCAACTACCTGGATTACGAGCAGTACTTC. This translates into CASSNYLDYEQYF.